This T cell receptor beta chain was sequenced in a study of patients and donors after allogeneic stem cell transplantation (dated by TCRdb to 2020 to 2021). A remark on this clonotype: The antigen it binds to is not known. Per-base quality was not reported, and no clone a single base away is much larger than it.

The library was prepared using RT-PCR. Sequencing was carried out with a NextSeq 550. Clones were called with MiXCR by TCRdb after fastp trimmed the public reads at Q25, and only in-frame beta chains were retained. Rows are combined by CDR3 protein, so each entry shows the most common genes and DNA. A total of 150,000 to 250,000 distinct CDR3 sequences appear in this sample, roughly 40% of them only once. The ten largest clones take up about 33% of the sample. V is shortened by 0 bases, J by 3 bases, and the region joining them spans 12 bases. CDR1 and CDR2 are read off the germline V gene as MNHEY and SVGEGT. The CDR3 holds 16 amino acids from the cysteine to the phenylalanine. Just CDR3 DNA is preserved here, 48 bases in frame from base 1.

The sequence came from a human donor who was either an allogeneic HSCT recipient or a stem cell or donor lymphocyte infusion donor (not recorded which). It is not recorded whose cells these are; they may come from a transplant donor. The rearrangement joined TRBV6-2 or TRBV6-3 to TRBJ1-5, with TRBD1 perhaps the D gene, on 6 matching bases. The source material was blood, either unsorted or a sorted T cell fraction (not recorded which). The nucleotide sequence is TGTGCCAGCAGTTACTCACGTCCAGGGGACAATCAGCCCCAGCATTTT. Translation gives CASSYSRPGDNQPQHF.